Presented here are 21 T cell receptor beta chains from one specimen sequenced in a study of blood T cell repertoires in COVID-19. Libraries were prepared by immunoSEQ multiplex PCR; TCRdb keeps only in-frame clonotypes and omits some of them. The sample includes approximately 85,000 clones, approximately 80% of them seen just once. Sequencing was done on a sample of peripheral blood. The receptors were sampled from a woman between 65 and 79 years old with active or convalescent COVID-19.

The V call is TRBV5-1, the J call TRBJ1-1; TRBD1 agrees at 9 bases. This CDR3 has 14 amino acids. V trimming: 4 bases; J trimming: 5 bases; junction bases outside the gene matches: 6. Per the germline V gene, CDR1 is SGHRS and CDR2 is YFSETQ. The chain's CDR3 is CASSATGGRTEAFF. In DNA form, the CDR3 reads TGCGCCAGCAGCGCCACAGGGGGCAGGACTGAAGCTTTCTTT.

The chain recombines TRBV6-5 with TRBJ1-1; D is possibly TRBD1 (5 bases). The germline V and J ends were trimmed by 10 bases and 4 bases, with 16 bases remaining between them. Germline lookup yields CDR1 MNHEY and CDR2 SVGAGI. The CDR3 is made up of 13 amino acids. The CDR3 loop is CANRGRVVTEAFF. The CDR3 DNA reads TGTGCCAATAGGGGCAGGGTGGTCACTGAAGCTTTCTTT.

V is TRBV6-1 and J is TRBJ2-4; D unresolved. The CDR3 contains 14 residues. In germline, CDR1 is MNHNS, CDR2 SASEGT. V lost 2 bases and J 3 bases, leaving 8 bases between the germline ends. DNA for the CDR3: TGTGCCAGCAGTGAAACAGAAAGCAAAAACATTCAGTACTTC. Protein sequence: CASSETESKNIQYF.

This clone showed up just a few times. The chain joins TRBV7-8 to TRBJ1-5; the D gene is possibly TRBD1 (5 bases). Germline CDR1 and CDR2: SGHVS and FQNEAQ. The CDR3 covers 14 residues. V dropped 6 bases and J dropped 5 bases, with 14 bases sitting between them. This chain's CDR3 is CASSWGLDHQPQHF. Here the CDR3 DNA reads TGTGCCAGCAGTTGGGGCCTGGACCATCAGCCCCAGCATTTT.

The genes are TRBV18 and TRBJ2-2; 11 nucleotides line up with TRBD2. Germline values: CDR1 KGHSH, CDR2 LQKENI. The CDR3 runs to 16 residues. V lost 5 bases and J lost 2; bases outside the gene matches: 4. CDR3 nucleotides: TGTGCCAGCTCATCTCGACTAGCGGGAAACACCGGGGAGCTGTTTTTT. Protein: CASSSRLAGNTGELFF. Supplemented by reference TRBV18 and TRBJ2-2, the full variable domain reads NAGVMQNPRHLVRRRGQEARLRCSPMKGHSHVYWYRQLPEEGLKFMVYLQKENIIDESGMPKERFSAEFPKEGPSILRIQQVVRGDSAAYFCASSSRLAGNTGELFFGEGSRLTVL.

This rearrangement joins TRBV2 to TRBJ2-4, with TRBD1 matching over 9 bases. Germline V CDR1 and CDR2: SNHLY, FYNNEI. V shed 6 bases and J 3 bases; nucleotides not matched to a gene: 6. This CDR3 contains 15 residues. For the CDR3, the DNA is TGTGCCAGCAGACTACAGGGGGCTGTCAAAAACATTCAGTACTTC. This gives the protein CASRLQGAVKNIQYF.

This chain connects TRBV7-6 to TRBJ1-3, with a possible D match to TRBD1 (6 bases). Germline CDR1 SGHVS, CDR2 FNYEAQ. The CDR3 spans 14 residues. Trimming pared 5 bases from V and 4 bases from J, leaving 12 bases between. CDR3 nucleotides: TGTGCCAGCAGCAAACAGGGAGCCGGAAACACCATATATTTT. This gives the protein CASSKQGAGNTIYF.

The chain employs TRBV4-3 and TRBJ1-1, with TRBD1 as a possible D gene (6 bases). Germline V gives CDR1 LGHNA, CDR2 YSLEER. This CDR3 is built from 13 residues. V was pared by 2 bases and J by 6 bases, with 10 bases between. CDR3 in DNA: TGCGCCAGCAGCCAAACAGGGAAGTCTGAAGCTTTCTTT. It is translated as CASSQTGKSEAFF.

The CDR3 bases are TGTGCCAGTAGAGACAGGGTGCGAGCTAGCAATCAGCCCCAGCATTTT. This sequence encodes CASRDRVRASNQPQHF. This chain uses TRBV19 with TRBJ1-5; TRBD1 agrees at 7 bases. CDR1 and CDR2 (germline): LNHDA, SQIVND (reference sequence). V lost 6 bases and J lost 0; bases outside the gene matches: 8. The CDR3 covers 16 residues. The full variable domain, rest sourced from reference TRBV19 and TRBJ1-5, is DGGITQSPKYLFRKEGQNVTLSCEQNLNHDAMYWYRQDPGQGLRLIYYSQIVNDFQKGDIAEGYSVSREKKESFPLTVTSAQKNPTAFYLCASRDRVRASNQPQHFGDGTRLSIL.

By share, this clone counts as medium-sized. The chain is built from TRBV30 and TRBJ1-1; 8 nucleotides align to TRBD1. Per germline, CDR1 GTSNPN and CDR2 SVGIG (reference sequence). This CDR3 region has 22 residues. The trim removed 0 bases at V and 1 base at J, leaving 25 bases unmatched. CDR3 in amino acids: CAWSVLSRPGQAGLSRNTEAFF. The CDR3 DNA follows: TGTGCCTGGAGTGTATTAAGTCGACCGGGACAGGCGGGTTTGTCGAGGAACACTGAAGCTTTCTTT.

The rearrangement joins TRBV6-5 to TRBJ1-4; D remains unclear. The CDR3 spans 14 residues. V lost 7 bases and J 0 bases, leaving 9 bases between the germline ends. Germline CDR1 and CDR2: MNHEY and SVGAGI. The CDR3 sequence is CASKGLATNEKLFF. CDR3 coding DNA: TGTGCCAGCAAAGGACTAGCAACTAATGAAAAACTGTTTTTT.

This clone is a singleton in its sample. The rearrangement links TRBV11-2 to TRBJ1-6; maybe TRBD1 (6 bases). Germline lookup yields CDR1 SGHAT and CDR2 FQNNGV. Trimming stripped 2 bases from V and 9 bases from J, with 14 bases between. The CDR3 is 15 residues long. The DNA of the CDR3 is TGTGCCAGCAGCTTAAGGGGGACAACAATTTCACCCCTCCACTTT. This sequence encodes CASSLRGTTISPLHF.

The rearrangement uses TRBV11-3 and TRBJ1-5; the D is unclear. Trimming pared 1 base from V and 0 bases from J, leaving 19 bases between. The CDR3 contains 19 residues. The germline gives CDR1 SGHNT, CDR2 YENEEA. The CDR3 DNA sequence: TGTGCCAGCAGCTTAGTAGCAGAAATCCCCGTCAGTAGCAATCAGCCCCAGCATTTT. Residues: CASSLVAEIPVSSNQPQHF.

V and J are TRBV2 and TRBJ2-7, with TRBD2 as a possible D gene (5 bases). V gave up 6 bases and J gave up 7 bases, with 16 bases separating them. CDR3 length equals 13 residues. Germline loops: CDR1 SNHLY, CDR2 FYNNEI. CDR3 residues: CASRASPVGEQYF. CDR3 DNA sequence: TGTGCCAGCAGGGCTAGCCCGGTGGGGGAGCAGTACTTC.

The CDR3 loop reads CASSLGGEQPMVFF. The CDR3, as DNA: TGTGCCAGCAGCTTAGGTGGTGAACAGCCAATGGTGTTTTTT. The chain has TRBV7-9 and TRBJ2-2; D is unclear. The V end lost 1 base, the J end lost 15 bases, and 18 bases lay between the germline ends. This CDR3 is 14 amino acids long. Germline CDR1 SEHNR, CDR2 FQNEAQ (reference sequence).

V usage is TRBV3-1 (or the pseudogene TRBV3-2) and J usage is TRBJ2-7; no clear D. Germline V gives CDR1 LGHDT, CDR2 YNNKEL (reference sequence). V was trimmed by 11 bases and J by 7 bases, leaving 15 bases between them. The CDR3 totals 11 residues. The CDR3 region has the DNA TGTGCCGTTTCCAACTTAGCTGAGCAGTACTTC. It is translated as CAVSNLAEQYF.

This chain uses TRBV5-4 with TRBJ1-4; TRBD1 aligns across 10 bases. Trimming took 4 bases from V and 8 from J; bases not matched to a gene: 2. The CDR3 contains 13 residues. Germline values: CDR1 SGHNT, CDR2 YYREEE (reference sequence). The CDR3 bases are TGTGCCAGCAGCCCGGGACAGGGGGAAAAACTGTTTTTT. Protein sequence: CASSPGQGEKLFF.

The rearrangement uses TRBV9 and TRBJ1-2, with D uncertain. CDR3 length: 14 amino acids. The V and J ends lost 2 bases and 8 bases respectively, with 16 bases between them. Germline-derived CDR1 and CDR2 are SGDLS and YYNGEE. CDR3 sequence (DNA): TGTGCCAGCAGCGTGTCCTACTGGTCTCGGGGCTACACCTTC. Translation gives CASSVSYWSRGYTF.

The rearrangement joins TRBV9 to TRBJ2-1, with D perhaps matching TRBD2 (6 bases). CDR1 is SGDLS, CDR2 YYNGEE, per germline. There are 16 residues in the CDR3. The V and J ends lost 2 bases and 5 bases respectively, with 17 bases between them. The CDR3 spells CASSVTFGGYNNEQFF. The CDR3, as DNA: TGTGCCAGCAGCGTTACTTTCGGGGGTTACAACAATGAGCAGTTCTTC.

The rearrangement links TRBV4-1 to TRBJ1-2, with TRBD1 matching over 11 bases. Per the germline V gene, CDR1 is MGHRA and CDR2 is YSYEKL. The J segment lost 7 bases and the V segment lost 8 bases, leaving 12 bases of the junction unmatched. CDR3 length: 15 amino acids. The CDR3 loop reads CASSGGQGGSGGYTF. The CDR3 DNA sequence: TGCGCCAGCTCGGGGGGACAGGGGGGCTCGGGTGGCTACACCTTC.

The chain joins TRBV10-3 to TRBJ1-2; TRBD1 is a possible D gene (6 bases). V was trimmed by 5 bases and J by 6 bases, leaving 13 bases between them. The germline CDR1 and CDR2 sequences are ENHRY and SYGVKD. The CDR3 loop spans 13 amino acids. This chain's CDR3 is CAISPDSMNGYTF. The CDR3 DNA follows: TGTGCCATCAGTCCGGACAGTATGAATGGCTACACCTTC.